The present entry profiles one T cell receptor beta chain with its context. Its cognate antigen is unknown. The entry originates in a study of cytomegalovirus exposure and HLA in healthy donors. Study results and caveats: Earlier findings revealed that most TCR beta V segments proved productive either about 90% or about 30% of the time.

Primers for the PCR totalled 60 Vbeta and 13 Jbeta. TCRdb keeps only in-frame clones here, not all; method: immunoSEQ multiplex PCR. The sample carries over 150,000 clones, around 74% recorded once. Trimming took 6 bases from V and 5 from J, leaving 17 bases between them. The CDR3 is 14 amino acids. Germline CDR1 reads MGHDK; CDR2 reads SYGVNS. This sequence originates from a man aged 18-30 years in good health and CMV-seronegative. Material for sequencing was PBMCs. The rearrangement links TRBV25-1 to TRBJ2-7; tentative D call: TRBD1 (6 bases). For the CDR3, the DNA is TGTGCCAGCAGCCCCTGGGGGCGGCCACACGAGCAGTACTTC. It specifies CASSPWGRPHEQYF.